The 19 T cell receptor beta chains given below trace back to one sample, sequenced in a study of Ad26.COV2.S vaccination and SARS-CoV-2 variants. Treatment reported: 15 to 20 received Ad26.COV2.S at low or high dose, single or two shots; about 5 received placebo; per-sample allocation not given. Collection of samples fell on day 63 after the first vaccine or placebo injection. Assay used: immunoSEQ multiplex PCR; TCRdb lists only in-frame clones, some missing. The sample shows 350,000 to 400,000 clones, approximately 86% of them seen only once. The material was peripheral blood, obtained in a trial of Ad26.COV2.S vaccine versus placebo. The source is a person between 18 and 65 years old who received the Ad26.COV2.S COVID-19 vaccine or a placebo.

The rearrangement links TRBV11-2 to TRBJ2-7; 7 bases are shared with TRBD1. The CDR3 totals 15 residues. With 0 bases clipped from V and 3 bases from J, the junction kept 5 bases outside the gene matches. Germline V gene lookup returns CDR1 SGHAT and CDR2 FQNNGV. Here the CDR3 reads CASSLDPGQSYEQYF. The DNA of the CDR3 is TGTGCCAGCAGCTTAGACCCGGGACAGAGCTACGAGCAGTACTTC.

The chain links TRBV5-1 to TRBJ1-4, with D hard to call. The CDR3 loop spans 12 amino acids. V was trimmed by 5 bases and J by 1 base, leaving 3 bases between them. The germline V gene has CDR1 SGHRS and CDR2 YFSETQ. This CDR3 reads CASRETNEKLFF. The CDR3, as DNA: TGCGCCAGCAGGGAAACTAATGAAAAACTGTTTTTT.

The chain carries TRBV19 and TRBJ2-3, with 9 bases that match TRBD1. The CDR3 runs to 15 residues. Germline trimming cut 5 bases from V and 0 bases from J; bases unmatched to any gene: 3. Germline CDR1 reads LNHDA; CDR2 reads SQIVND (reference sequence). This CDR3 reads CASSVGQGSTDTQYF. CDR3 bases: TGTGCCAGTAGTGTAGGACAGGGGAGCACAGATACGCAGTATTTT.

This chain uses TRBV18 with TRBJ2-5; 8 positions match TRBD2. The germline V gene encodes CDR1 KGHSH and CDR2 LQKENI. Trimming took 6 bases from V and 2 from J; bases not matched to a gene: 8. This CDR3 has 15 amino acids. The CDR3 loop is CASSPRVAGQETQYF. CDR3 in DNA: TGTGCCAGCTCCCCCCGGGTAGCGGGGCAAGAGACCCAGTACTTC.

The gene calls are TRBV4-1 and TRBJ2-7, with D possibly TRBD2 on 6 matching bases. Germline V gene sequence: CDR1 MGHRA, CDR2 YSYEKL. There are 16 residues in the CDR3. Between the trimmed V and J ends, which lost 0 bases and 0 bases, there was a span of 12 bases. In DNA form, the CDR3 reads TGCGCCAGCAGCCAAGACAGGAGGGTCCCCTCCTACGAGCAGTACTTC. This gives the protein CASSQDRRVPSYEQYF.

This sequence joins TRBV5-4 and TRBJ2-7; D may be TRBD2 (7 bases). CDR1 SGHNT and CDR2 YYREEE come from the germline V gene (reference sequence). The CDR3 contains 14 residues. Trimming cost V 4 bases and J 5 bases, with 16 bases left between them. This chain's CDR3 is CASSAPGGHNEQYF. The CDR3 coding sequence is TGTGCCAGCAGCGCACCCGGGGGGCACAACGAGCAGTACTTC.

The chain carries TRBV5-1 and TRBJ1-1; D is ambiguous. This CDR3 region has 14 residues. Germline assignment: CDR1 SGHRS and CDR2 YFSETQ. V was cut by 1 base and J by 1 base, with 8 bases left in between. DNA for the CDR3: TGCGCCAGCAGCTTGAGAAACCAGAACACTGAAGCTTTCTTT. Its protein is CASSLRNQNTEAFF.

The chain employs TRBV15 and TRBJ1-2, with 7 bases fitting TRBD1. This CDR3 region has 15 residues. Per germline, CDR1 LNHNV and CDR2 YYDKDF (reference sequence). J lost 8 bases, V lost 0 bases, and 9 bases had no gene match. This CDR3 is CATSRDWDSRGGYTF. The CDR3 DNA sequence: TGTGCCACCAGCAGAGATTGGGACAGTAGGGGCGGCTACACCTTC.

V and J are TRBV3-1 (or the pseudogene TRBV3-2) and TRBJ2-5; no clear D gene. Germline loops: CDR1 LGHDT, CDR2 YNNKEL (reference sequence). The germline V and J ends were trimmed by 2 bases and 1 base, with 11 bases remaining between them. The CDR3 runs to 15 residues. DNA of the CDR3: TGTGCCAGCAGCCAAAACTTGGACGCCCAAGAGACCCAGTACTTC. It codes for CASSQNLDAQETQYF.

A remark on this clone: One junction end disagrees with the germline gene, perhaps due to a read error. The chain employs TRBV2 and TRBJ2-5, with D maybe TRBD1 (6 bases). The germline V gene encodes CDR1 SNHLY and CDR2 FYNNEI. The CDR3 has 16 amino acids. DNA for the CDR3: TGTGCCAGCAGCCACAGGGACGTAAAGGGGCAAGCGACCCAGTACTTC. It codes for CASSHRDVKGQATQYF.

The chain links TRBV27 to TRBJ1-3, with D uncertain. CDR1 and CDR2 (germline): MNHEY, SMNVEV (reference sequence). V dropped 0 bases and J dropped 4 bases, with 4 bases sitting between them. The CDR3 runs 13 residues. The CDR3 spells CASSLSLGNTIYF. The CDR3 nucleotides are TGTGCCAGCAGTTTATCGCTCGGAAACACCATATATTTT.

This sequence joins TRBV18 and TRBJ2-1; the D is unclear. The CDR3 is 13 amino acids. Germline V gene sequence: CDR1 KGHSH, CDR2 LQKENI. The V end was cut by 8 bases, the J end by 15 bases, with 23 bases between. CDR3 residues: CASTTGRPRPLFF. CDR3 nucleotide sequence: TGTGCCAGCACAACCGGGCGGCCGAGACCGTTGTTCTTC.

There are a few counts of this clone. CDR3 nucleotides: TGTGCCAGCAGTGATCCGGGACTACGTAAGGGCACAGATACGCAGTATTTT. This sequence encodes CASSDPGLRKGTDTQYF. This rearrangement joins TRBV2 to TRBJ2-3; 7 bases align to TRBD2. Trimming took 3 bases from V and 1 from J; bases not matched to a gene: 10. The germline V gene encodes CDR1 SNHLY and CDR2 FYNNEI. This CDR3 region has 17 residues.

The gene calls are TRBV2 and TRBJ2-2; D not resolved. The CDR3 sequence is 13 residues long. Deletions cut 3 bases from V and 12 bases from J, with 14 bases between. Germline CDR1 reads SNHLY; CDR2 reads FYNNEI. The CDR3 is CASSEPGPGQLFF. For the CDR3, the DNA is TGTGCCAGCAGTGAGCCCGGACCGGGCCAGCTGTTTTTT.

This chain connects TRBV10-1 to TRBJ2-3; 8 bases are shared with TRBD1. Trimming took 7 bases from V and 5 from J; bases not matched to a gene: 11. CDR3 length: 15 amino acids. Germline V gene lookup returns CDR1 WNHNN and CDR2 SYGVQD (reference sequence). CDR3 in DNA: TGCGCCAGCATGCCATCAGGGGGCACGGGAGATACGCAGTATTTT. Translated, it gives CASMPSGGTGDTQYF.

The chain couples TRBV18 to TRBJ2-1, with 10 positions matching TRBD1. Germline trimming cut 3 bases from V and 13 bases from J; bases unmatched to any gene: 15. This CDR3 comprises 16 residues. CDR1 KGHSH and CDR2 LQKENI come from the germline V gene. The CDR3 sequence is CASSPSTDRGTPPQFF. CDR3 nucleotide sequence: TGTGCCAGCTCACCTTCAACGGACAGGGGGACCCCCCCACAGTTCTTC.

V usage is TRBV29-1 and J usage is TRBJ2-3; D is undetermined. Germline V gene sequence: CDR1 SQVTM, CDR2 ANQGSEA. V lost 4 bases, J lost 4 bases, and 15 bases lay in between. The CDR3 has 14 residues. Written as DNA, the CDR3 is TGCAGCGTTGTCCCCTTCAGTCTCGCAGATACGCAGTATTTT. Protein product: CSVVPFSLADTQYF.

CDR3 protein: CAIRQTGTNTGELFF. CDR3 DNA sequence: TGTGCCATCAGACAAACCGGGACTAACACCGGGGAGCTGTTTTTT. The chain links TRBV10-3 to TRBJ2-2, with D possibly being TRBD2 (6 bases). The germline V and J ends were trimmed by 6 bases and 2 bases, with 13 bases remaining between them. Germline V gene data show CDR1 as ENHRY and CDR2 as SYGVKD. This CDR3 has 15 amino acids.

The chain carries TRBV5-4 and TRBJ1-1, with TRBD1 identical over 9 bases. The CDR3 has 15 residues. V was clipped by 3 bases and J by 3 bases; unmatched bases: 6. The germline gives CDR1 SGHNT, CDR2 YYREEE (reference sequence). The CDR3 DNA sequence: TGTGCCAGCAGCTCGGGAGGACAGGGGCACACTGAAGCTTTCTTT. This translates into CASSSGGQGHTEAFF.